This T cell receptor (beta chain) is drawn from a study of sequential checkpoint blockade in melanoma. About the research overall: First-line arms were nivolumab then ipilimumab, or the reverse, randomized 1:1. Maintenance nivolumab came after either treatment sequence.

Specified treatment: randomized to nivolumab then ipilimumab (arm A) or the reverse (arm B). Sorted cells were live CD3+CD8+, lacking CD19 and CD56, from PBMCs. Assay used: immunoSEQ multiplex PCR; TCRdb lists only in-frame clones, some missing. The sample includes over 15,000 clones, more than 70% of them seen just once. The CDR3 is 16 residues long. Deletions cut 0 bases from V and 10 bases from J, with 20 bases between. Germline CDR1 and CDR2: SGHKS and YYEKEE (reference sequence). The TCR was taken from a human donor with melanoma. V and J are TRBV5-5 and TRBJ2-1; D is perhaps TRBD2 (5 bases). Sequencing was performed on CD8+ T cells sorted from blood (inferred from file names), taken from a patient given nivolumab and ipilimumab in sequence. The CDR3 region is CASSLEPGMGQGEQFF. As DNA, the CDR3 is TGTGCCAGCAGCTTGGAGCCGGGGATGGGTCAAGGGGAGCAGTTCTTC.